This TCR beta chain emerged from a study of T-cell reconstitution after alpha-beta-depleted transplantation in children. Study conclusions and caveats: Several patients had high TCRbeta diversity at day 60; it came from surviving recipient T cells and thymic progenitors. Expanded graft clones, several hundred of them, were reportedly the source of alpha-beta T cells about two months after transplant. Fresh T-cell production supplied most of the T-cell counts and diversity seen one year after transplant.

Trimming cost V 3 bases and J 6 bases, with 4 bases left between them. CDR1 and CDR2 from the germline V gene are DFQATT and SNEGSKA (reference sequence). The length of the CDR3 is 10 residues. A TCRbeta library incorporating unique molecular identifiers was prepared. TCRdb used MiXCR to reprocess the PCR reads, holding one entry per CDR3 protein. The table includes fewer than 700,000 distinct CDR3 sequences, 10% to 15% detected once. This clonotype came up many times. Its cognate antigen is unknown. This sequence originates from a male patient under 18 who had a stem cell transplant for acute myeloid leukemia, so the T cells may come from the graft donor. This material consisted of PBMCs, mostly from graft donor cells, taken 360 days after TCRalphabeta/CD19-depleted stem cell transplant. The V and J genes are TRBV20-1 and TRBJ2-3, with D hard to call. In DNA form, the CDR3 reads TGCAGTGCTAGCATGGATACGCAGTATTTT. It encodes CSASMDTQYF.